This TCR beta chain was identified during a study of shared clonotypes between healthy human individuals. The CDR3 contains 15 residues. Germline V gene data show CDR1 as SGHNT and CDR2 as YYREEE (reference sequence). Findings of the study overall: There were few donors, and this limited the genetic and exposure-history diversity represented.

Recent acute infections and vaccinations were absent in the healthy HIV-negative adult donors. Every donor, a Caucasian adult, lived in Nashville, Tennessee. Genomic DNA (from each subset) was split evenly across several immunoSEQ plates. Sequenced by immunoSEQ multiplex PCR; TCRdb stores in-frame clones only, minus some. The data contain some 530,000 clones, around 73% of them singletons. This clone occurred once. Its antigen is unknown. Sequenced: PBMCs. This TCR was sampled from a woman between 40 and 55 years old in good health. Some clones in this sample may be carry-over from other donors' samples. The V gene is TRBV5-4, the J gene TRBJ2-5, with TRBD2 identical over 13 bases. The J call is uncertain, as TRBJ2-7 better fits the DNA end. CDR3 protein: CASSSGLAGNYEQYF. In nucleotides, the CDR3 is TGTGCCAGCAGCTCGGGACTAGCGGGGAATTACGAGCAGTACTTC.